The 14 T cell receptor beta chains presented below share a single source sample, sequenced in a study of graft-versus-host responses after intestinal transplantation. These receptors are not linked to any known antigen. Profiling relied on immunoSEQ multiplex PCR, and the TCRdb table lists in-frame clones only, not all of them. Seen here are 100,000 to 130,000 clones, roughly 87% observed once, and the top ten hold 0.71%. The sequenced sample was unstimulated CD4+ T cells sorted from spleen or lymph node cells, obtained before transplant. The receptors here all came from a human donor who was the organ donor for an intestinal transplant.

This chain links TRBV19 with TRBJ2-6, with TRBD2 as a possible D gene (5 bases). Germline V CDR1 and CDR2: LNHDA, SQIVND (reference sequence). CDR3 length equals 15 residues. Trimming removed 2 bases at V and 0 bases at J, with 5 bases between. CDR3 in amino acids: CASSIRGSGANVLTF. Here the CDR3 DNA reads TGTGCCAGTAGTATACGGGGCTCTGGGGCCAACGTCCTGACTTTC.

V and J are TRBV6-6 and TRBJ1-5; 9 nucleotides align to TRBD1. Looked up from germline, CDR1 is MNHNY and CDR2 is SVGAGI (reference sequence). Trimming at V came to 5 bases and at J to 4 bases, leaving 3 bases not matched to a gene. The CDR3 has 14 amino acids. Here the CDR3 reads CASSPDRGNQPQHF. Written as DNA, the CDR3 is TGTGCCAGCAGTCCAGACAGGGGGAATCAGCCCCAGCATTTT.

This chain joins TRBV11-3 and TRBJ2-7; D is perhaps TRBD2 (5 bases). Germline V gene data show CDR1 as SGHNT and CDR2 as YENEEA. V lost 2 bases and J 3 bases, leaving 8 bases between the germline ends. The CDR3 totals 13 residues. In nucleotides, the CDR3 is TGTGCCAGCAGCTTACGCCGGGACTACGAGCAGTACTTC. Translating it yields CASSLRRDYEQYF.

V and J are TRBV20-1 and TRBJ2-3, with D possibly called TRBD1 or TRBD2 (6 bases each). There are 11 residues in the CDR3. The ends were cut back, 1 base at V and 14 bases at J, with 13 bases in the middle. Germline CDR1 reads DFQATT; CDR2 reads SNEGSKA (reference sequence). The DNA for the CDR3 is TGCAGTGCTAGAGTGGGGGGCCTTCGGTATTTT. This codes for CSARVGGLRYF.

This chain joins TRBV10-3 and TRBJ2-4; possible D gene TRBD2, 6 bases. V lost 8 bases, J lost 6 bases, and 14 bases lay in between. CDR1 ENHRY and CDR2 SYGVKD come from the germline V gene. CDR3 size: 13 residues. The CDR3 loop reads CAIGEDPPNIQYF. DNA of the CDR3: TGTGCCATCGGGGAGGATCCACCAAACATTCAGTACTTC.

The rearrangement uses TRBV29-1 and TRBJ2-6; the D is unclear. Germline CDR1 and CDR2: SQVTM and ANQGSEA. The CDR3 runs to 14 residues. V was clipped by 4 bases and J by 0 bases, with 7 bases between them. The CDR3 spells CSVVSDSGANVLTF. CDR3 in DNA: TGCAGCGTTGTGTCGGACTCTGGGGCCAACGTCCTGACTTTC.

V usage is TRBV19 and J usage is TRBJ1-2; 7 bases are shared with TRBD1. The CDR3 runs 16 residues. The trim removed 5 bases at V and 0 bases at J, leaving 9 bases unmatched. Germline lookup yields CDR1 LNHDA and CDR2 SQIVND (reference sequence). CDR3 bases: TGTGCCAGTAGTTTCCGACAGGGTGGGGCTAACTATGGCTACACCTTC. It codes for CASSFRQGGANYGYTF.

The genes are TRBV10-3 and TRBJ1-1, with D maybe TRBD1 (5 bases). V was cut by 9 bases and J by 4 bases, with 15 bases left in between. Germline V gives CDR1 ENHRY, CDR2 SYGVKD. The CDR3 covers 13 residues. CDR3 nucleotides: TGTGCCATATGGGGGGGTATGAGCACTGAAGCTTTCTTT. The encoded protein is CAIWGGMSTEAFF.

The V and J genes are TRBV12-5 and TRBJ1-1; D unclear. Trimming took off 2 bases at V and 1 base at J, with 5 bases between the two ends. The CDR3 consists of 13 residues. Germline lookup yields CDR1 LGHNT and CDR2 FRNRAP. The chain's CDR3 is CASGLKRNTEAFF. The CDR3 region has the DNA TGTGCTAGTGGTTTGAAGCGGAACACTGAAGCTTTCTTT.

The chain recombines TRBV7-2 with TRBJ1-5; D is undetermined. Trimming removed 3 bases from V and 10 bases from J, with 13 bases in between. This CDR3 has 13 residues. Germline CDR1 SGHTA, CDR2 FQGNSA. CDR3 protein: CASSFALRNPQHF. The DNA of the CDR3 is TGTGCCAGCAGCTTTGCTCTCAGGAACCCCCAGCATTTT.

The chain links TRBV11-3 to TRBJ2-7, with D perhaps matching TRBD1 (5 bases). The germline V gene has CDR1 SGHNT and CDR2 YENEEA. The CDR3 consists of 12 residues. With 6 bases removed from V and 5 bases from J, the gap between germline ends came to 11 bases. CDR3 protein: CASRGQGHEQYF. The CDR3 coding sequence is TGTGCCAGCAGAGGGCAGGGCCACGAGCAGTACTTC.

The chain recombines TRBV23-1 with TRBJ1-1; 10 positions agree with TRBD1. TRBV23-1 is placed among ORFs of uncertain function. This CDR3 contains 12 residues. The junction had 1 base not matched to a gene; V was cut back by 4 bases and J by 8 bases. The CDR3 DNA is TGCGCCAGCAGTCCGGGACAGGGGGAAGCTTTCTTT. This sequence encodes CASSPGQGEAFF.

The V and J genes are TRBV6-1 and TRBJ2-5; 14 bases line up with TRBD2. Germline V CDR1 and CDR2: MNHNS, SASEGT. This CDR3 has 14 residues. The junction had 4 bases not matched to a gene; V was cut back by 8 bases and J by 5 bases. DNA for the CDR3: TGTGCCAGCGGACTAGCGGGAGGAGGGGAGACCCAGTACTTC. Encoded protein: CASGLAGGGETQYF.

The chain links TRBV7-3 to TRBJ2-2; unclear D gene. Germline lookup yields CDR1 SGHTA and CDR2 FQGTGA. This CDR3 has 12 residues. Trimming cost V 1 base and J 3 bases, with 0 bases left between them. CDR3 coding DNA: TGTGCCAGCAGCTTAAACACCGGGGAGCTGTTTTTT. Protein: CASSLNTGELFF.